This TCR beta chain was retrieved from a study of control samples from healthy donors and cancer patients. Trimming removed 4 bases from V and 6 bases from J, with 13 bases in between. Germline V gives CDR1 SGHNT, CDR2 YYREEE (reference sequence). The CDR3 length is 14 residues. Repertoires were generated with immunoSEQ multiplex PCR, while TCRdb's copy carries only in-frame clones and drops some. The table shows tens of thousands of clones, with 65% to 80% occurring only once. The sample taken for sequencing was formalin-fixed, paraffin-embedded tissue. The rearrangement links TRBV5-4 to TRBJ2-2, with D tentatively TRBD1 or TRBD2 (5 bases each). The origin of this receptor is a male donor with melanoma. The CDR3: CASSPWGIAGELFF. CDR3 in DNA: TGTGCCAGCAGCCCTTGGGGGATTGCCGGGGAGCTGTTTTTT.